The clone carrying this T cell receptor (beta chain) was picked up many times. Its target is not known. The data are from a study of neurological immune-mediated disorders. The study's findings and limits: The multiple sclerosis repertoire cluster was not associated with any clinical or MRI feature, with the authors stating that larger cohorts are needed. Expansion of TCR clones was greatest in HTLV-1-associated myelopathy and smallest in multiple sclerosis, where it fell below that of healthy controls.

TCRdb fed the 5' RACE reads into MiXCR, producing one record per CDR3 protein. The profile covers 95,000 to 150,000 distinct CDR3 sequences, with more than 2.5% appearing a single time and 1.3% taken by the ten largest. CDR3 size: 14 residues. CDR1 and CDR2 from the germline V gene are MNHEY and SMNVEV (reference sequence). V trimming: 3 bases; J trimming: 7 bases; junction bases outside the gene matches: 6. The chain links TRBV27 to TRBJ2-1; TRBD1 agrees at 7 bases. The sequence was obtained from a woman in her twenties or thirties with multiple sclerosis. Sequenced: PBMCs. The CDR3 coding sequence is TGTGCCAGCAGTTTCCCCGGGACAGAAAATGAGCAGTTCTTC. It translates to CASSFPGTENEQFF.